These 17 T cell receptor beta chains were sequenced from one sample in a study of cytomegalovirus exposure and HLA in healthy donors. In the PCR, 60 Vbeta and 13 Jbeta primers were used. Generated by immunoSEQ multiplex PCR, the TCRdb table keeps only in-frame clones and is missing some. The sample contains about 140,000 clones, just over 65% of which appear only once. The sequenced material came from PBMCs. Receptor source: a woman aged 60 to 75 in good health and CMV-seronegative.

A few counts support this clone. The V call is TRBV7-9, the J call TRBJ2-1; 13 bases fit TRBD2. The trim removed 3 bases at V and 8 bases at J, leaving 13 bases unmatched. Looked up from germline, CDR1 is SEHNR and CDR2 is FQNEAQ (reference sequence). The CDR3 loop spans 18 amino acids. CDR3 sequence: CASSLGLAGSLFLDEQFF. CDR3 DNA: TGTGCCAGCAGCTTGGGACTAGCGGGGTCCCTGTTCCTCGATGAGCAGTTCTTC. Using reference TRBV7-9 and TRBJ2-1 for the parts outside the CDR3, the full variable domain is DTGVSQNPRHKITKRGQNVTFRCDPISEHNRLYWYRQTLGQGPEFLTYFQNEAQLEKSRLLSDRFSAERPKGSFSTLEIQRTEQGDSAMYLCASSLGLAGSLFLDEQFFGPGTRLTVL.

V and J are TRBV29-1 and TRBJ1-3; 8 bases map to TRBD1. In germline, CDR1 is SQVTM, CDR2 ANQGSEA. J was trimmed by 8 bases and V by 7 bases; bases with no gene match: 10. The CDR3 contains 13 residues. Here the CDR3 reads CSAETGAGDTIYF. The CDR3 DNA sequence: TGCAGCGCCGAGACAGGGGCGGGGGACACCATATATTTT.

The chain's CDR3 is CASKEGANEKLFF. The CDR3 nucleotides read TGTGCCAGTAAGGAGGGGGCGAATGAAAAACTGTTTTTT. The rearrangement links TRBV19 to TRBJ1-4; 7 bases match TRBD1. The junction had 4 bases not matched to a gene; V was cut back by 7 bases and J by 5 bases. The germline V gene encodes CDR1 LNHDA and CDR2 SQIVND (reference sequence). CDR3 size: 13 residues.

The chain couples TRBV29-1 to TRBJ2-7; 9 bases line up with TRBD1. Germline CDR1 reads SQVTM; CDR2 reads ANQGSEA. The CDR3 is made up of 14 amino acids. V dropped 3 bases and J dropped 2; count of bases not matched to a gene: 5. In DNA, the CDR3 is TGCAGCGTTGATTCGGGACAGGGACCCTACGAGCAGTACTTC. Protein: CSVDSGQGPYEQYF.

For this clone: The same CDR3 also results from other DNA sequences found in this sample. The J gene is TRBJ2-2, the V gene TRBV5-4; a possible D gene is TRBD1 (5 bases). Trimming shortened V by 4 bases and J by 4 bases, and 8 bases separated the two germline ends. Germline V gene lookup returns CDR1 SGHNT and CDR2 YYREEE (reference sequence). The CDR3 totals 13 residues. The CDR3 nucleotides read TGTGCCAGCAGCCCAGGGCTCACCGGGGAGCTGTTTTTT. Translating gives CASSPGLTGELFF.

The chain couples TRBV25-1 to TRBJ1-2, with 7 positions matching TRBD1. The germline gives CDR1 MGHDK, CDR2 SYGVNS. J was trimmed by 6 bases and V by 2 bases; bases with no gene match: 9. This CDR3 has 15 amino acids. CDR3 residues: CASSELGDRDHGYTF. The CDR3, as DNA: TGTGCCAGCAGTGAACTGGGTGACAGGGACCATGGCTACACCTTC.

The chain joins TRBV5-4 to TRBJ2-2, with D unclear. The germline CDR1 and CDR2 sequences are SGHNT and YYREEE (reference sequence). Trimming removed 4 bases at V and 6 bases at J, with 13 bases between. The CDR3 totals 14 residues. DNA for the CDR3: TGTGCCAGCAGCCCTCTCACACAATCCGGGGAGCTGTTTTTT. Its translation: CASSPLTQSGELFF.

This clone came up a few times. The V gene is TRBV2, the J gene TRBJ2-2, with TRBD2 matching 11 bases. CDR3 length: 16 amino acids. J lost 4 bases, V lost 6 bases, and 7 bases had no gene match. CDR1 is SNHLY and CDR2 is FYNNEI in the germline V gene. CDR3 sequence: CASRERTSGGTGELFF. CDR3 in DNA: TGTGCCAGCAGGGAGCGTACTAGCGGGGGCACCGGGGAGCTGTTTTTT.

This clone showed up just a few times. The chain is built from TRBV5-4 and TRBJ2-5; D is possibly TRBD2 (6 bases). CDR3 length: 14 amino acids. V was clipped by 0 bases and J by 6 bases, with 12 bases between them. Germline CDR1 SGHNT, CDR2 YYREEE (reference sequence). The CDR3 nucleotides read TGTGCCAGCAGCTTGGTTCAGGGAGGACAGACCCAGTACTTC. It translates to CASSLVQGGQTQYF. The complete variable domain, with remaining parts taken from reference TRBV5-4 and TRBJ2-5, reads ETGVTQSPTHLIKTRGQQVTLRCSSQSGHNTVSWYQQALGQGPQFIFQYYREEENGRGNFPPRFSGLQFPNYSSELNVNALELDDSALYLCASSLVQGGQTQYFGPGTRLLVL.

V is TRBV19 and J is TRBJ1-1, with TRBD1 matching 7 bases. This CDR3 has 16 residues. Germline loops: CDR1 LNHDA, CDR2 SQIVND (reference sequence). Trimming at V came to 3 bases and at J to 2 bases, leaving 9 bases not matched to a gene. The CDR3 DNA sequence: TGTGCCAGTAGTATCGGCGGGAAGGGGGCAAACACTGAAGCTTTCTTT. It encodes CASSIGGKGANTEAFF.

The V and J genes are TRBV4-1 and TRBJ2-7; tentative D call: TRBD2 (5 bases). The CDR3 is 16 amino acids. V was trimmed by 4 bases and J by 0 bases, leaving 16 bases between them. Germline V gene data show CDR1 as MGHRA and CDR2 as YSYEKL. Here the CDR3 DNA reads TGCGCCAGCAGCCTGATGCCGGGGTCCAGCTCCTACGAGCAGTACTTC. This gives the protein CASSLMPGSSSYEQYF.

This clone was seen only a few times. The rearrangement uses TRBV5-1 and TRBJ2-5; TRBD1 aligns across 10 bases. CDR3 size: 14 residues. Trimming cost V 5 bases and J 4 bases; bases outside gene matches: 5. Looked up from germline, CDR1 is SGHRS and CDR2 is YFSETQ. The CDR3 bases are TGCGCCAGCAGGCGACAGGGGGCCTTAGAGACCCAGTACTTC. Translated, it gives CASRRQGALETQYF.

The chain's CDR3 is CASSTRGGRAADTQYF. DNA for the CDR3: TGTGCCAGCAGCACGCGGGGCGGGAGGGCCGCAGATACGCAGTATTTT. The gene calls are TRBV4-2 and TRBJ2-3; the match to TRBD2 covers 9 bases. CDR3 length equals 16 residues. Germline V gene sequence: CDR1 LGHNA, CDR2 YNFKEQ. Trimming at V came to 5 bases and at J to 4 bases, leaving 10 bases not matched to a gene.

This clone was counted a single time. The rearrangement uses TRBV27 and TRBJ2-7, with a possible D match to TRBD1 (5 bases). This CDR3 has 12 residues. Germline assignment: CDR1 MNHEY and CDR2 SMNVEV (reference sequence). The V end lost 6 bases, the J end lost 2 bases, and 8 bases lay between the germline ends. The chain's CDR3 is CASRGATYEQYF. The CDR3 region has the DNA TGTGCCAGCAGAGGGGCGACCTACGAGCAGTACTTC.

The chain couples TRBV6-5 to TRBJ2-7; D perhaps matches TRBD2 (7 bases). V was cut by 4 bases and J by 0 bases, with 13 bases left in between. Germline loops: CDR1 MNHEY, CDR2 SVGAGI. This CDR3 spans 15 amino acids. The CDR3 DNA sequence: TGTGCCAGCAGTTCCGGGGGGCAGAGCTCCTACGAGCAGTACTTC. It yields the protein CASSSGGQSSYEQYF.

The chain has TRBV4-1 and TRBJ1-1, with 9 bases matching TRBD1. The CDR3 has 18 amino acids. Unmatched junction bases numbered 9, after V lost 0 bases and J lost 1 base. From germline, CDR1 is MGHRA and CDR2 YSYEKL. CDR3 bases: TGCGCCAGCAGCCAAGACGACAGGGGGGGAATTTGGAACACTGAAGCTTTCTTT. It is translated as CASSQDDRGGIWNTEAFF.

The chain has TRBV6-7 and TRBJ2-3; 12 positions agree with TRBD2. TRBV6-7 is known as an ORF, though its function is uncertain. The CDR3 consists of 18 residues. Trimming took 0 bases from V and 1 from J; bases not matched to a gene: 5. The CDR3 sequence is CASSYSETSGGRTDTQYF. The CDR3 DNA follows: TGTGCCAGCAGTTACTCGGAGACTAGCGGGGGCCGCACAGATACGCAGTATTTT.